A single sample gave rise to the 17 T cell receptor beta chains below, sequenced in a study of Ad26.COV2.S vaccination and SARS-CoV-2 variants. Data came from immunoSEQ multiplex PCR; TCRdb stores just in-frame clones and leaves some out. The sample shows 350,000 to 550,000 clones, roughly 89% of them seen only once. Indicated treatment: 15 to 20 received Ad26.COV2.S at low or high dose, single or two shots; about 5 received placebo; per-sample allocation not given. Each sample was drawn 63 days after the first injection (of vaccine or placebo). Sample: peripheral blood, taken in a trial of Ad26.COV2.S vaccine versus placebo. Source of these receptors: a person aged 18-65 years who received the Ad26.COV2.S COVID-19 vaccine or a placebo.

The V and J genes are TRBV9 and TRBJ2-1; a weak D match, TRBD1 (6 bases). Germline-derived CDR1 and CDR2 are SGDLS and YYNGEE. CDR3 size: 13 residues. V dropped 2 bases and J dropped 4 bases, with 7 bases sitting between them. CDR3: CASSVQGYNEQFF. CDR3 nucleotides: TGTGCCAGCAGCGTGCAGGGGTACAATGAGCAGTTCTTC.

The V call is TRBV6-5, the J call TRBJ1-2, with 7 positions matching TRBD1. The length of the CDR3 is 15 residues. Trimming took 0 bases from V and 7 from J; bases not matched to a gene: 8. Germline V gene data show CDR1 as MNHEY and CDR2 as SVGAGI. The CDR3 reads CASSYSITGDGGYTF. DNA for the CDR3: TGTGCCAGCAGTTACTCGATAACAGGGGATGGTGGCTACACCTTC.

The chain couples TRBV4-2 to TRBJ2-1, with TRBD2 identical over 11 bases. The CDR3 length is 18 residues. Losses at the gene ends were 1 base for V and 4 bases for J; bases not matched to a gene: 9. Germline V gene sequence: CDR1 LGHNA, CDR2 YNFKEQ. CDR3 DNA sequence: TGTGCCAGCAGCCAAGTATTAGCGGGGGGGCAACCTTACAATGAGCAGTTCTTC. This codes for CASSQVLAGGQPYNEQFF.

Written as DNA, the CDR3 is TGTGCCAGCAGTCCCCCTTTGGGGGTTTCCGGGGAGCTGTTTTTT. It codes for CASSPPLGVSGELFF. The gene calls are TRBV28 and TRBJ2-2, with D perhaps assigned TRBD1 or TRBD2 (5 bases each). Germline V gene sequence: CDR1 MDHEN, CDR2 SYDVKM. This CDR3 contains 15 residues. The ends were cut back, 5 bases at V and 6 bases at J, with 16 bases in the middle.

CDR3 region: CASSHGGNQPQHF. CDR3 coding DNA: TGTGCCAGCAGTCACGGCGGCAATCAGCCCCAGCATTTT. This chain links TRBV25-1 with TRBJ1-5; D ambiguous. This CDR3 spans 13 amino acids. V was trimmed by 5 bases and J by 2 bases, leaving 7 bases between them. CDR1 and CDR2 (germline): MGHDK, SYGVNS.

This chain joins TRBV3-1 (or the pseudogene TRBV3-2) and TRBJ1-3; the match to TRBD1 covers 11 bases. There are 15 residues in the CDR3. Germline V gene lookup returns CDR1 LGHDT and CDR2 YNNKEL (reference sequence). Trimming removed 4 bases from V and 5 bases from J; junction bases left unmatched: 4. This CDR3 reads CASSPWTGGRNTIYF. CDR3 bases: TGTGCCAGCAGCCCCTGGACAGGGGGCCGAAACACCATATATTTT.

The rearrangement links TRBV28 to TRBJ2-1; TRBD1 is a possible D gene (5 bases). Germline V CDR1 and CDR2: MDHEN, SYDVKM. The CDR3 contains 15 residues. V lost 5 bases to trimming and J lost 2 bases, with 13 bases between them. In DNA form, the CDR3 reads TGTGCCAGCAGTCAGGGTGGCAGGGCCTACAATGAGCAGTTCTTC. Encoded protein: CASSQGGRAYNEQFF.

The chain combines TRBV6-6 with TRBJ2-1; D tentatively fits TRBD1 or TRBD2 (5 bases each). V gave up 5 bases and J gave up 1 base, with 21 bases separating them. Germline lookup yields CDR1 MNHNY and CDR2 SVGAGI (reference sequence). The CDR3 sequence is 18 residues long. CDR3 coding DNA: TGTGCCAGCAGTCTCCGGGGCCCCTCTGAAGGGTCCTACAATGAGCAGTTCTTC. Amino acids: CASSLRGPSEGSYNEQFF.

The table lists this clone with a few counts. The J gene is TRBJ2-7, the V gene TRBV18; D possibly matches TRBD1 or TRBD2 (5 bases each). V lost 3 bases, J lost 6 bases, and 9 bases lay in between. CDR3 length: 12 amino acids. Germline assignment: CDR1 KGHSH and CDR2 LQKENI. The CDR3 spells CASSPGDTEQYF. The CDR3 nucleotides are TGTGCCAGCTCACCGGGGGATACCGAGCAGTACTTC.

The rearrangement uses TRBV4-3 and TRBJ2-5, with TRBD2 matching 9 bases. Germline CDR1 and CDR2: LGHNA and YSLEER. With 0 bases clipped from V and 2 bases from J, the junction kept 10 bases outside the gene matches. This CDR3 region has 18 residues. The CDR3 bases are TGCGCCAGCAGCCAAGATTTGGCCCTAGCGGGGAGACAAGAGACCCAGTACTTC. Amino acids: CASSQDLALAGRQETQYF.

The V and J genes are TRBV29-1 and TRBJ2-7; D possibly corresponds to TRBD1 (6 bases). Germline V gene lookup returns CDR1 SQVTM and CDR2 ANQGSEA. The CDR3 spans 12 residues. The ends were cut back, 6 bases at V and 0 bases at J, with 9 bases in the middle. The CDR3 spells CSVGTFSYEQYF. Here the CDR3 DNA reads TGCAGCGTCGGGACATTCTCCTACGAGCAGTACTTC.

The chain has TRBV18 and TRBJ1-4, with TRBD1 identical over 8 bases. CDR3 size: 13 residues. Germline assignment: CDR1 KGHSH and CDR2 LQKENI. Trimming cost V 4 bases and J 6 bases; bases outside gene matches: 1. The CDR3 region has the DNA TGTGCCAGCTCACAGGGACAGGATGAAAAACTGTTTTTT. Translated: CASSQGQDEKLFF.

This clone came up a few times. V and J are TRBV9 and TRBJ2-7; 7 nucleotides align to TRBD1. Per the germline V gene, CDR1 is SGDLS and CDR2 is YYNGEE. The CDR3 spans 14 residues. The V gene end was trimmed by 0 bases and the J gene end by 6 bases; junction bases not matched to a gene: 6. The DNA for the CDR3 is TGTGCCAGCAGCGTAGGACAGGGCCTGGGCGAGCAGTACTTC. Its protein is CASSVGQGLGEQYF.

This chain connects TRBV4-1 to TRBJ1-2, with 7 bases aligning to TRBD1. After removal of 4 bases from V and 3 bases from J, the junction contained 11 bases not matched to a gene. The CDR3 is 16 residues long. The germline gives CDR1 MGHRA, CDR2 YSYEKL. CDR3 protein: CASSPPPGQVHYGYTF. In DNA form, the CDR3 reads TGCGCCAGCAGCCCCCCCCCTGGACAGGTTCACTATGGCTACACCTTC.

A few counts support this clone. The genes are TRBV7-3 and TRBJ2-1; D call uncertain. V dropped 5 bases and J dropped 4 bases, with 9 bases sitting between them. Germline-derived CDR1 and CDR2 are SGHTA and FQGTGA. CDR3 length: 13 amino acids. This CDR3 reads CASSQNLYNEQFF. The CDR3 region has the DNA TGTGCCAGCAGCCAAAACTTATACAATGAGCAGTTCTTC. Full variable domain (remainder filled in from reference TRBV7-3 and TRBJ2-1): GAGVSQTPSNKVTEKGKYVELRCDPISGHTALYWYRQSLGQGPEFLIYFQGTGAADDSGLPNDRFFAVRPEGSVSTLKIQRTERGDSAVYLCASSQNLYNEQFFGPGTRLTVL.

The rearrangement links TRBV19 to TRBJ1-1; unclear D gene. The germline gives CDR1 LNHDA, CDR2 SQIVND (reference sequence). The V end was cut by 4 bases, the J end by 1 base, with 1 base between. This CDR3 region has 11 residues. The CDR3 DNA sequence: TGTGCCAGTAGTAGGAACACTGAAGCTTTCTTT. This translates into CASSRNTEAFF.

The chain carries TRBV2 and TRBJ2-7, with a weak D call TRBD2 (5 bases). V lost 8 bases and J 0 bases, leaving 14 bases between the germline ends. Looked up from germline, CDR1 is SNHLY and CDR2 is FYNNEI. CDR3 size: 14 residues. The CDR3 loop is CASADGIPSYEQYF. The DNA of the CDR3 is TGTGCCAGCGCCGACGGGATACCCTCCTACGAGCAGTACTTC.